This T cell receptor beta chain was sequenced during a study of immune evolution from preneoplasia to lung adenocarcinoma. Germline V CDR1 and CDR2: SGHDN, FVKESK. The length of the CDR3 is 18 residues. The trim removed 3 bases at V and 8 bases at J, leaving 14 bases unmatched. TCRdb keeps only in-frame clones here, not all; method: immunoSEQ multiplex PCR. The table shows some 16,000 clones, with approximately 86% occurring only once. A word on this clone: Its antigen remains unknown.

Notes on the study in general: Clonality was highest in normal lung, lower in later-stage lesions apparently.

Material for sequencing was FFPE invasive lung adenocarcinoma tissue. V gene TRBV14 combines with J gene TRBJ2-1, with 12 bases aligning to TRBD2. The sequence was obtained from a person aged 70 to 85 with invasive lung adenocarcinoma. The DNA of the CDR3 is TGTGCCAGCAGCCAGGAGCGACTAGCGGGAGAGAGGGGCGATGAGCAGTTCTTC. It translates to CASSQERLAGERGDEQFF. Full variable domain (outside the CDR3, taken from reference TRBV14 and TRBJ2-1): EAGVTQFPSHSVIEKGQTVTLRCDPISGHDNLYWYRRVMGKEIKFLLHFVKESKQDESGMPNNRFLAERTGGTYSTLKVQPAELEDSGVYFCASSQERLAGERGDEQFFGPGTRLTVL.